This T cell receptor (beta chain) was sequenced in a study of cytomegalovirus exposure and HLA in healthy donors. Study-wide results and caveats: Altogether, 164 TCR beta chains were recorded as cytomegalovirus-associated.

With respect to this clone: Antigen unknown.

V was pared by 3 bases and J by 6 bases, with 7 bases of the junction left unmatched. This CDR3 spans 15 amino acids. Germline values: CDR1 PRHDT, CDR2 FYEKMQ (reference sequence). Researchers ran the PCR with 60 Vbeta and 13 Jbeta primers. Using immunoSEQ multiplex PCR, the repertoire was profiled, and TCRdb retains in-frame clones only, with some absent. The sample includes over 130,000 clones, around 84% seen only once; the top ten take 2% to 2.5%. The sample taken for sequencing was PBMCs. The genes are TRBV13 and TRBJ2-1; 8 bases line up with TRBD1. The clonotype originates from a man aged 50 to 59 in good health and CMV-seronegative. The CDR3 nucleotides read TGTGCCAGCAGCTTTAGGACAGGGTTGATCAATGAGCAGTTCTTC. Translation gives CASSFRTGLINEQFF.